This is a list of T cell receptor beta chains from one sample in a study of CXCR3-negative and CXCR3-positive naive CD8 T cells. TCRdb reanalyzed the 5' RACE reads and collapses them to one entry per CDR3 protein, without DNA. Its listing shows 45,000 to 60,000 distinct CDR3 sequences. Sequences were obtained from memory CD8+ T cells from blood. Every receptor here comes from a human donor in good health. Some clones in this sample may be carry-over from other donors' samples. Both conserved end residues are part of each CDR3. Some rows mark clone size as missing; the rest say once, few, many or name a class of expanded clone.

v_call	j_call	clone_size	cdr3_aa
TRBV4-3	TRBJ2-3	NA	CASSQEIFTDTQYF
TRBV9	TRBJ1-2	NA	CASSAPEDYGYTF
TRBV4-1	TRBJ2-3	NA	CASSQVSSGGPFTDTQYF
TRBV28	TRBJ2-1	medium-sized	CASSKQGGIYNEQFF
TRBV30	TRBJ1-1	NA	CAWRTGLPEAFF
TRBV11-2	TRBJ2-1	NA	CATEAGTGGNEQFF
TRBV4-1	TRBJ2-5	NA	CASSQVPEETQYF
TRBV5-1	TRBJ1-2	NA	CASSWSGSDYGYTF
TRBV7-6	TRBJ2-3	NA	CASSSRQGFTDTQYF
TRBV4-1	TRBJ2-7	NA	CASSQEHSDYEQYF
TRBV7-9	TRBJ2-7	NA	CASSQTDFPLSYEQYF
TRBV29-1	TRBJ2-1	NA	CSVEESLASSYNEQFF
TRBV5-4	TRBJ2-4	NA	CASSSDYQNIQYF
TRBV28	TRBJ2-7	NA	CASSLFEGWGQPYEQYF
TRBV7-3	TRBJ1-6	NA	CASSFCSENRSSYNSPLHF
TRBV7-9	TRBJ2-7	NA	CASSPTEGPGEQYF
TRBV25-1	TRBJ2-3	NA	CASSESGLAGADTQYF
TRBV28	TRBJ1-5	NA	CASSLSATGGLRGDQPQHF
TRBV3-1	TRBJ2-5	NA	CASSPSGQETQYF
TRBV7-9	TRBJ2-1	NA	CASSHAAGLSNEQFF
TRBV6-6	TRBJ1-6	NA	CASSYSTEAGKDYNSPLHF
TRBV2	TRBJ2-2	NA	CASSVGRLAGVTGELFF
TRBV5-1	TRBJ2-7	NA	CASSEGHLKYEQYF
TRBV20-1	TRBJ1-3	NA	CSARDYTELLDGLSGNTIYF
TRBV6-2/TRBV6-3	TRBJ1-1	NA	CASSPGQGTEAFF
TRBV7-9	TRBJ2-1	NA	CASSYGLAGLFF
TRBV7-9	TRBJ2-1	NA	CASISPGTSAYNEQFF
TRBV20-1	TRBJ1-1	NA	CSARDIGGEAFF
TRBV3-1	TRBJ2-1	NA	CASSQDWSTFYNEQFF